This TCR beta chain stems from a study of cytomegalovirus exposure and HLA in healthy donors. A multiplex PCR was run with 60 Vbeta primers and 13 Jbeta primers. The table came from immunoSEQ multiplex PCR; TCRdb's copy has only in-frame clones and leaves some out. The sample yields some 160,000 clones, over 70% seen once. As for the donors, each was a healthy bone marrow donor. The receptor comes from a man aged 50-60 years in good health and CMV-seropositive. Specimen: PBMCs.

The CDR3 DNA reads as TGTGCCAGCAGCCTCGGGACTACCATTTCCTACGAGCAGTACTTC. This gives the protein CASSLGTTISYEQYF. The V gene is TRBV5-4, the J gene TRBJ2-7; 7 positions match TRBD2. The CDR3 is made up of 15 amino acids. Germline values: CDR1 SGHNT, CDR2 YYREEE (reference sequence). The V gene end was trimmed by 4 bases and the J gene end by 1 base; junction bases not matched to a gene: 8.